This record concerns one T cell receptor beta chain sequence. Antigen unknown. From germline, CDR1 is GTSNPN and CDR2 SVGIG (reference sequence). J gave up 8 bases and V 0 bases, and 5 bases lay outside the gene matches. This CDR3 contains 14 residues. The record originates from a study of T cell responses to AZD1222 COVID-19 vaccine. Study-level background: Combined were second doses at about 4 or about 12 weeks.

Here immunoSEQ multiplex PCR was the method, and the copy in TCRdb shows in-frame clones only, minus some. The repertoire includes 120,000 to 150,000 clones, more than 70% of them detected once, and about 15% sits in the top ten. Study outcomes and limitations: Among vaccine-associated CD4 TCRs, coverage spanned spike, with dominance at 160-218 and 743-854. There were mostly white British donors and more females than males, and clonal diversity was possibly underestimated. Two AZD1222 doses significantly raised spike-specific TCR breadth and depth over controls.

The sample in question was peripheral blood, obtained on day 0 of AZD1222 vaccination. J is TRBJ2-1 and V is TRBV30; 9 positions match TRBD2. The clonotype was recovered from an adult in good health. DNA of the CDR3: TGTGCCTGGAGTGTCCAGCGGGGGGCGGATGAGCAGTTCTTC. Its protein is CAWSVQRGADEQFF.